This T cell receptor beta chain was sequenced for a study of T cells in women clearing cervical HPV infection. TCR beta CDR3 amplified by multiplex PCR from roughly 1,100 ng genomic DNA. Sequenced by immunoSEQ multiplex PCR; TCRdb stores in-frame clones only, minus some. In total, the table holds fewer than 35,000 clones. This sequence originates from a woman aged 18-69 years with a cervical HPV16 infection that either progressed to CIN3+ or cleared (not recorded which). The sequenced sample was blood buffy coat.

The part of the CDR3 DNA that was read is TGTGCCAGCTCACCAAGGACAGGGGGCGAATCGAACACTGAA. This encodes CASSPRTGGESNTE. The whole CDR3 region reads CASSPRTGGESNTEAFF. The rearrangement joins TRBV18 to TRBJ1-1, with 11 bases lining up with TRBD1. The read halts 3 residues ahead of the CDR3 end, with the missing end drawn from the germline J gene. Germline CDR1 and CDR2: KGHSH and LQKENI. The V gene end was trimmed by 2 bases and the J gene end by 1 base; junction bases not matched to a gene: 6. CDR3 size: 17 residues.